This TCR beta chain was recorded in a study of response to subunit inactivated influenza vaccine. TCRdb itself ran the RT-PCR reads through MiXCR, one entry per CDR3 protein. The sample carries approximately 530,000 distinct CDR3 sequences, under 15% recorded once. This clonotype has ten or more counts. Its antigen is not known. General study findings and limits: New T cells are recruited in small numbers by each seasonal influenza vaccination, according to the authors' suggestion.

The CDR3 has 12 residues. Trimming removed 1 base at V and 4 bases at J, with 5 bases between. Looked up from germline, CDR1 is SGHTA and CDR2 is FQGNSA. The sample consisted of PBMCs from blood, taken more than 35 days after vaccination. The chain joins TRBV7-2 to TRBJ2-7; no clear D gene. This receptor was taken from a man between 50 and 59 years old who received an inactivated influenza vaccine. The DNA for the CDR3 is TGTGCCAGCAGCTTAGACGCGTACGAGCAGTACTTC. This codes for CASSLDAYEQYF.